The 10 T cell receptor beta chains in this list originate from one sample, sequenced in a study of T-cell reconstitution after alpha-beta-depleted transplantation in children. For TCRbeta, the library was prepared with unique molecular identifiers. TCRdb redid the calling of the PCR reads with MiXCR, one entry per CDR3 protein. The data show roughly 610,000 distinct CDR3 sequences, with 10% to 13% seen just once and about 4.2% held by the top ten. The source was PBMCs from the stem cell graft donor, collected from the stem cell graft. Every receptor here comes from a human donor who donated a stem cell graft to a child with acute myeloid leukemia.

This clonotype was seen a handful of times. J is TRBJ1-2 and V is TRBV7-2, with TRBD1 matching 9 bases. The CDR3 has 16 residues. The V segment lost 6 bases and the J segment 3 bases; nucleotides outside the gene matches: 11. CDR1 is SGHTA and CDR2 is FQGNSA in the germline V gene. CDR3 coding DNA: TGTGCCAGCAGTCTAGGAGACGGACAGGGGTACTATGGCTACACCTTC. Protein: CASSLGDGQGYYGYTF.

On this clonotype itself: Since a much larger clone is just one base distant, this may be a read error. V and J are TRBV12-3 or TRBV12-4 and TRBJ2-1; possibly TRBD1 or TRBD2 for D (5 bases each). The CDR3 is made up of 12 amino acids. Trimming pared 6 bases from V and 14 bases from J, leaving 17 bases between. CDR3 sequence (DNA): TGTGCCAGCAGCCAGAGTCGGGGCATGAAGTTCTTC. It yields the protein CASSQSRGMKFF.

Ten or more counts support this clonotype. The genes are TRBV11-2 and TRBJ2-4; D is possibly TRBD1 or TRBD2 (7 bases each). Trimming removed 7 bases from V and 1 base from J, with 26 bases in between. CDR3 length: 19 amino acids. Germline V gives CDR1 SGHAT, CDR2 FQNNGV. CDR3: CASTLEVMTGRGAKNIQYF. CDR3 in DNA: TGTGCCAGCACCCTGGAGGTTATGACAGGGAGGGGGGCCAAAAACATTCAGTACTTC.

J is TRBJ2-3 and V is TRBV10-3, with TRBD2 matching 9 bases. Germline loops: CDR1 ENHRY, CDR2 SYGVKD. The V gene end was trimmed by 0 bases and the J gene end by 6 bases; junction bases not matched to a gene: 7. The CDR3 runs 16 residues. Here the CDR3 DNA reads TGTGCCATCAGTGAGTCCCCTAGCGGGATTTCGGATACGCAGTATTTT. This sequence encodes CAISESPSGISDTQYF.

This rearrangement joins TRBV20-1 to TRBJ1-1, with a tentative D call TRBD1 (5 bases). CDR1 and CDR2 (germline): DFQATT, SNEGSKA (reference sequence). The V gene lost 4 bases and the J gene lost 2 bases, with 14 bases spanning the gap. The CDR3 runs to 14 residues. CDR3 sequence: CSATRWGSNTEAFF. In DNA, the CDR3 is TGCAGTGCTACCCGGTGGGGCAGCAACACTGAAGCTTTCTTT.

V is TRBV2 and J is TRBJ2-4; 15 bases are shared with TRBD2. This CDR3 is built from 22 residues. Germline loops: CDR1 SNHLY, CDR2 FYNNEI. After removal of 4 bases from V and 2 bases from J, the junction contained 18 bases not matched to a gene. This CDR3 is CASSASGTGTSGGRGSKNIQYF. The DNA of the CDR3 is TGTGCCAGCAGTGCTTCCGGGACAGGGACTAGCGGGGGGAGGGGGTCCAAAAACATTCAGTACTTC.

V usage is TRBV12-3 or TRBV12-4 and J usage is TRBJ1-2; TRBD1 matches at 7 bases. Trimming at V came to 2 bases and at J to 1 base, leaving 4 bases not matched to a gene. The CDR3 sequence is 15 residues long. The CDR3 DNA sequence: TGTGCCAGCAGTTTACGGTGGGACAGTAACTATGGCTACACCTTC. Protein sequence: CASSLRWDSNYGYTF.

This clonotype was found a few times. J is TRBJ1-1 and V is TRBV29-1; no clear D gene. Germline lookup yields CDR1 SQVTM and CDR2 ANQGSEA. V shed 5 bases and J shed 0 bases, with 7 bases lying between them. The CDR3 contains 12 residues. CDR3 sequence: CSVQVVNTEAFF. For the CDR3, the DNA is TGCAGCGTTCAGGTAGTGAACACTGAAGCTTTCTTT.

Regarding this clonotype: One base away lies a much larger clone, so this may be a sequencing read error. The chain couples TRBV2 to TRBJ2-1; 7 nucleotides align to TRBD2. The V gene end was trimmed by 6 bases and the J gene end by 4 bases; junction bases not matched to a gene: 6. Germline CDR1 and CDR2: SNHLY and FYNNEI. The CDR3 is 14 amino acids. This CDR3 is CASRVGGPYNEQFF. The DNA for the CDR3 is TGTGCCAGCAGAGTGGGAGGGCCTTACAATGAGCAGTTCTTC.

The chain has TRBV5-1 and TRBJ2-7, with a weak D call TRBD1 (5 bases). V was trimmed by 0 bases and J by 6 bases, leaving 10 bases between them. This CDR3 is 13 amino acids long. The germline CDR1 and CDR2 sequences are SGHRS and YFSETQ. DNA of the CDR3: TGCGCCAGCAGCTTGGGGGCTGGGGCCGAGCAGTACTTC. Amino acid sequence: CASSLGAGAEQYF.